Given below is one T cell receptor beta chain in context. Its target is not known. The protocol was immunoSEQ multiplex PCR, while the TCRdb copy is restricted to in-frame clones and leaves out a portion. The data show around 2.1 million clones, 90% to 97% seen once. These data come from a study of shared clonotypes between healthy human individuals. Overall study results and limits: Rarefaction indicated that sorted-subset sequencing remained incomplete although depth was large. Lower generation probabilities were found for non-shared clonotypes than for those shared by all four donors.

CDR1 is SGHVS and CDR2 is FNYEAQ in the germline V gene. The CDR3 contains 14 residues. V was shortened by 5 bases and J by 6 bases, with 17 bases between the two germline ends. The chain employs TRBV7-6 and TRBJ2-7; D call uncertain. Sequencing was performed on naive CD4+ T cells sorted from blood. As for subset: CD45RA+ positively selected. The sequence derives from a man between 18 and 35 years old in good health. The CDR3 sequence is CASSLAFATREQYF. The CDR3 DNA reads TGTGCCAGCAGCCTTGCATTTGCTACCCGCGAGCAGTACTTC.